This T cell receptor (beta chain) was sequenced in a study of Graves' ophthalmopathy and Graves' hyperthyroidism. Study-level points and caveats: The blood repertoire also included most expanded thyroid clonotypes above 0.001 frequency. Using a 13-signature model, the authors split ophthalmopathy from stable hyperthyroidism, with roughly 91% sensitivity and approximately 78% specificity.

As the template, RNA transcripts were used to amplify TCR beta CDR3 regions. Amplification began with first-round RT-PCR using HTBI primers, then second-round multiplex PCR was performed. From the multiplex PCR reads, TCRdb called clonotypes with MiXCR, one entry per CDR3 protein. The repertoire holds 500,000 to 800,000 distinct CDR3 sequences, over 40% seen once, with about 3.3% in the top ten. To note about this clonotype: Its antigen remains unknown.

Under 3 months in duration, the ophthalmopathy in affected donors had moderate-to-severe activity, CAS ≥3 and NOSPECS ≥4. Excluded: other autoimmune disease, uncontrolled infection, pregnancy or lactation. Germline CDR1 is MGHDK and CDR2 is SYGVNS. V lost 5 bases and J 6 bases, leaving 9 bases between the germline ends. This CDR3 is 12 amino acids long. This chain links TRBV25-1 with TRBJ2-3, with no clear D. The TCR sequence derives from an adult man with Graves' ophthalmopathy. Sequencing input: peripheral blood. As DNA, the CDR3 is TGTGCCAGCAGTCGCGACGGGGATACGCAGTATTTT. This gives the protein CASSRDGDTQYF.